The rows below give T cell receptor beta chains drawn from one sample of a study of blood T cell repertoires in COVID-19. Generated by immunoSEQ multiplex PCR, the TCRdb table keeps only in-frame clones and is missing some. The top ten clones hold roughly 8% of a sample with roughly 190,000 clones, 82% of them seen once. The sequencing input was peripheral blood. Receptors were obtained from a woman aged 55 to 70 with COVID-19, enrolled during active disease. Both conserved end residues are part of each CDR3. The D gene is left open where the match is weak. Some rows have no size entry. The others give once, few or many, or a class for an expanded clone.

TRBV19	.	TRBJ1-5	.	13	CASSMSANQPQHF	TGTGCCAGTAGTATGAGCGCGAATCAGCCCCAGCATTTT
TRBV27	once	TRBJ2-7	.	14	CASSLGRYSYEQYF	TGTGCCAGCAGTTTAGGTCGGTACTCCTACGAGCAGTACTTC
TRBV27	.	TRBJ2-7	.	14	CASSNPGQVYEQYF	TGTGCCAGCAGTAATCCGGGACAAGTCTACGAGCAGTACTTC
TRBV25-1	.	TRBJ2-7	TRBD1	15	CASRRTGGDSYEQYF	TGTGCCAGCAGAAGGACAGGGGGCGATTCCTACGAGCAGTACTTC
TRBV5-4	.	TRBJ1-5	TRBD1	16	CASSWDREESNQPQHF	TGTGCCAGCAGCTGGGACAGGGAAGAAAGCAATCAGCCCCAGCATTTT
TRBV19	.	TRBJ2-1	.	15	CATTRRGGNYNEQFF	TGTGCCACCACCCGAAGGGGTGGAAATTACAATGAGCAGTTCTTC
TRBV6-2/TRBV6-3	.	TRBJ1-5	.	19	CASSYPRPGKGDSNQPQHF	TGTGCCAGCAGTTACCCCCGGCCAGGGAAAGGGGATAGCAATCAGCCCCAGCATTTT
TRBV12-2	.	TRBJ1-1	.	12	CASRLGGTEAFF	TGTGCAAGTCGCTTAGGAGGGACTGAAGCTTTCTTT
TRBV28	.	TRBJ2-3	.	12	CASKEVGYTQYF	TGTGCCAGCAAGGAGGTAGGGTATACGCAGTATTTT
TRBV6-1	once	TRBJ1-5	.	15	CASSETRGSNQPQHF	TGTGCCAGCAGTGAAACCAGGGGAAGCAATCAGCCCCAGCATTTT
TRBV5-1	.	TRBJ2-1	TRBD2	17	CASSQGLAGGVYNEQFF	TGCGCCAGCAGCCAGGGACTAGCGGGGGGAGTCTACAATGAGCAGTTCTTC
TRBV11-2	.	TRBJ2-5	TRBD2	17	CASSLIRTSGTKETQYF	TGTGCCAGCAGCTTAATCCGGACTAGCGGGACTAAAGAGACCCAGTACTTC
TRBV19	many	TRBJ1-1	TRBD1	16	CASSIWQGAVNTEAFF	TGTGCCAGTAGTATTTGGCAGGGGGCCGTGAACACTGAAGCTTTCTTT
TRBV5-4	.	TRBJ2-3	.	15	CASSLGGVRTDTQYF	TGTGCCAGCAGCTTGGGCGGGGTAAGGACAGATACGCAGTATTTT
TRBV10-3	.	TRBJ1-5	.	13	CAISEDTNQPQHF	TGTGCCATCAGTGAGGACACGAATCAGCCCCAGCATTTT
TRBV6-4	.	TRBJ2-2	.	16	CASSERGRADTGELFF	TGTGCCAGCAGTGAAAGGGGCAGGGCTGACACCGGGGAGCTGTTTTTT
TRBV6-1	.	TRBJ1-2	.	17	CASSGGLLRSRADGYTF	TGTGCCAGCAGTGGAGGGTTGCTAAGGAGCCGGGCTGATGGCTACACCTTC
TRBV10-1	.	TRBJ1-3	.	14	CASWRAIRLNTIYF	TGCGCGAGCTGGAGGGCGATAAGGTTAAACACCATATATTTT
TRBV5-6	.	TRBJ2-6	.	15	CASSLWDLGANVLTF	TGTGCCAGCAGCTTGTGGGACTTGGGGGCCAACGTCCTGACTTTC
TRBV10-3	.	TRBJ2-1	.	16	CAISESGSGAYNEQFF	TGTGCCATCAGTGAGTCTGGTAGCGGAGCCTACAATGAGCAGTTCTTC
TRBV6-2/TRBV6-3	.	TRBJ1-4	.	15	CASSYSSRAQEKLFF	TGTGCCAGCAGTTACTCGTCGAGGGCCCAGGAAAAACTGTTTTTT
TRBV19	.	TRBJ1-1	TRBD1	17	CASRPGQGAIRDTEAFF	TGTGCCAGTAGACCCGGACAGGGAGCGATCCGGGACACTGAAGCTTTCTTT
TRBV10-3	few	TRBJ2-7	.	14	CAISGSGARYEQYF	TGTGCCATCAGTGGATCGGGAGCGAGATACGAGCAGTACTTC
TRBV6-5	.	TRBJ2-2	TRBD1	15	CASSTTGGNTGELFF	TGTGCCAGCAGTACGACAGGGGGGAACACCGGGGAGCTGTTTTTT
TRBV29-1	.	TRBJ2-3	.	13	CSVEARGTDTQYF	TGCAGCGTTGAAGCCCGGGGCACAGATACGCAGTATTTT
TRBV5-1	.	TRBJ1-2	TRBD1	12	CASSFDRDGYTF	TGCGCCAGCAGCTTCGACAGGGATGGCTACACCTTC
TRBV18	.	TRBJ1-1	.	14	CASSPIGSDTEAFF	TGTGCCAGCTCACCAATAGGGAGCGACACTGAAGCTTTCTTT
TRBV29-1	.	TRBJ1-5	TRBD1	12	CSVTTGGKPQHF	TGCAGCGTTACGACAGGGGGCAAACCCCAGCATTTT
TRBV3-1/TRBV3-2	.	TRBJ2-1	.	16	CASSQGLSGGYNEQFF	TGTGCCAGCAGCCAAGGATTATCAGGAGGCTACAATGAGCAGTTCTTC
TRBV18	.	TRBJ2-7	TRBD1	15	CASSLGTGPAYEQYF	TGTGCCAGCTCACTCGGGACAGGGCCCGCCTACGAGCAGTACTTC
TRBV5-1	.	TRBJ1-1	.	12	CASRQDRNEAFF	TGCGCCAGCAGACAAGACAGGAATGAAGCTTTCTTT
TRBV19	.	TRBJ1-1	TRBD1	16	CASSIAAGGLNTEAFF	TGTGCCAGTAGTATAGCGGCAGGGGGCCTGAACACTGAAGCTTTCTTT
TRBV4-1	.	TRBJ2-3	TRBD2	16	CASSQAVAGRTDTQYF	TGCGCCAGCAGCCAAGCGGTAGCGGGGCGCACAGATACGCAGTATTTT
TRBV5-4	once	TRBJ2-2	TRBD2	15	CASSLSGSLTGELFF	TGTGCCAGCAGCCTTAGCGGGAGTCTAACCGGGGAGCTGTTTTTT
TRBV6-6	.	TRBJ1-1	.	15	CASNTIQGGDTEAFF	TGTGCCAGCAATACTATCCAGGGTGGGGACACTGAAGCTTTCTTT
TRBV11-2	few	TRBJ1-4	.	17	CASSFLAGGATMRKLFF	TGTGCCAGCAGCTTTCTGGCCGGGGGGGCCACCATGAGAAAACTGTTTTTT
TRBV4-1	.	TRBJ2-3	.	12	CASSQVVDTQYF	TGCGCCAGCAGCCAAGTAGTAGATACGCAGTATTTT
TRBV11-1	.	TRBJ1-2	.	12	CASSLNRVGYTF	TGTGCCAGCAGCTTAAACAGGGTTGGCTACACCTTC
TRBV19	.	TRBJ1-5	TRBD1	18	CASSPRGGTGRSNQPQHF	TGTGCCAGTAGTCCCCGGGGAGGGACAGGCAGGAGCAATCAGCCCCAGCATTTT
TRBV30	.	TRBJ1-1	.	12	CAATGGGTEAFF	TGTGCCGCCACGGGGGGCGGAACTGAAGCTTTCTTT
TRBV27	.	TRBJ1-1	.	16	CASSPPMGDLNTEAFF	TGTGCCAGCAGTCCGCCCATGGGCGACCTGAACACTGAAGCTTTCTTT
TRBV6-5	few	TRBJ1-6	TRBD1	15	CASRPMGQGNSPLHF	TGTGCCAGCAGGCCCATGGGACAGGGAAACTCACCCCTCCACTTT
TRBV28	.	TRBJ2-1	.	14	CASSPRGNYNEQFF	TGTGCCAGCAGTCCGCGAGGAAATTACAATGAGCAGTTCTTC
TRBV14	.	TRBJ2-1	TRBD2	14	CASSLGLARNEQFF	TGTGCCAGCAGCCTGGGACTAGCGAGGAATGAGCAGTTCTTC
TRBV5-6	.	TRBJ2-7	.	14	CASSQTVRGSEQYF	TGTGCCAGCAGCCAGACGGTCCGGGGGTCCGAGCAGTACTTC
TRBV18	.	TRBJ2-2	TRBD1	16	CASSPGTGVGTGELFF	TGTGCCAGCTCACCCGGGACAGGGGTCGGCACCGGGGAGCTGTTTTTT
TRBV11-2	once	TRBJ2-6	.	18	CASSFLGQLSSGANVLTF	TGTGCCAGCAGCTTCCTCGGACAGTTGAGCTCTGGGGCCAACGTCCTGACTTTC